The sequence of this TCR beta chain was determined in a study of the immune and genomic landscape of osteosarcoma. As for the study in general: Diagnosis ages spanned roughly 5-81 years, median around 26. General study results and limits: Limited clonal expansion was suggested by productive clonality averaging around 0.09, maximum 0.3.

This clone was detected only once. Its antigen is not known. The ends lost 4 bases at V and 1 base at J; junction bases unmatched: 4. The CDR3 consists of 14 residues. CDR1 and CDR2 from the germline V gene are SEHNR and FQNEAQ (reference sequence). Assay: immunoSEQ multiplex PCR; the TCRdb copy retains only in-frame clones and omits some. Among around 1,300 clones listed, approximately 73% were seen once. Osteosarcoma specimens were post-treatment primary, local recurrence and metastasis tumors from poor-prognosis patients. The TCR originated in a woman between 25 and 40 years old with osteosarcoma. Material for sequencing was metastatic tumor tissue from the lung. The rearrangement uses TRBV7-9 and TRBJ2-7; 7 bases map to TRBD1. The CDR3 nucleotides are TGTGCCAGCAGCTCACAGGGGCTTTCCTACGAGCAGTACTTC. Translated, it gives CASSSQGLSYEQYF.